The next 4 T cell receptor beta chains were all read from a single sample in a study of blood T cells in healthy people across ages. PCR was performed a second time for about 7 to 11 cycles using a sample-barcoded 5' primer and a J-beta primer mix. MiXCR was run by TCRdb on the 5' RACE reads, yielding one entry per CDR3 protein. The data hold 1,500,000 or so distinct CDR3 sequences, with around 55% observed a single time. Input material: blood. These receptors came from a man in his late teens or twenties in good health.

The V call is TRBV13, the J call TRBJ2-5; perhaps D is TRBD1 or TRBD2 (5 bases each). Trimming cost V 3 bases and J 11 bases, with 19 bases left between them. CDR1 and CDR2 (germline): PRHDT, FYEKMQ (reference sequence). The CDR3 is made up of 14 amino acids. The CDR3 loop is CASSLVGDPGEQYF. In DNA, the CDR3 is TGTGCCAGCAGCTTGGTCGGGGACCCCGGGGAGCAGTACTTC.

This chain connects TRBV7-9 to TRBJ2-2; D possibly uses TRBD1 or TRBD2 (6 bases each). Deletions cut 5 bases from V and 2 bases from J, with 15 bases between. CDR3 size: 16 residues. The V gene's germline CDR1 is SEHNR and CDR2 FQNEAQ (reference sequence). Here the CDR3 reads CASSPARGLNTGELFF. CDR3 nucleotide sequence: TGTGCCAGCAGCCCAGCCCGGGGGCTAAACACCGGGGAGCTGTTTTTT.

A note on this clonotype: Being one base from a much bigger clone, this may be a read error. This rearrangement joins TRBV20-1 to TRBJ2-3; no reliable D call. The ends were cut back, 5 bases at V and 4 bases at J, with 13 bases in the middle. The CDR3 totals 13 residues. Germline V gene lookup returns CDR1 DFQATT and CDR2 SNEGSKA (reference sequence). The CDR3 reads CSAQWGYPDTQYF. CDR3 nucleotide sequence: TGCAGTGCTCAGTGGGGATACCCAGATACGCAGTATTTT.

The chain recombines TRBV6-1 with TRBJ1-5; D is possibly TRBD1 (5 bases). CDR1 is MNHNS, CDR2 SASEGT, per germline. The CDR3 consists of 16 residues. Trimming took 7 bases from V and 2 from J, leaving 18 bases between them. CDR3 amino acids: CASKSPQGRGNQPQHF. The CDR3 DNA reads TGTGCCAGCAAGTCGCCTCAGGGTAGAGGCAATCAGCCCCAGCATTTT.